One and the same sample provided the 30 T cell receptor beta chains below, sequenced in a study of T cell clonality in common variable immunodeficiency (dated by TCRdb to about 2015). Libraries were built with the immunoSEQ multiplex PCR assay. The clones in this table, taken by TCRdb from immuneACCESS, are in-frame only. Not every clone is retained; where verified, under half of the shortfall comes from an unresolved V gene, and the cause of the rest is unknown. The table records 35,000 to 50,000 clones for this sample, and not one of them appears only once. The leading ten clones occupy 2.5% to 3% of the sample. The specimen sequenced was peripheral blood mononuclear cells. All receptors derive from a person between 18 and 70 years old in good health.

As concerns this clone: The DNA ends 3 residues before the CDR3 does, and the rest of the CDR3 is filled in from the germline J gene. The rearrangement joins TRBV6-2 or TRBV6-3 to TRBJ1-4; possibly TRBD1 for D (6 bases). Germline V gene lookup returns CDR1 MNHEY and CDR2 SVGEGT. The CDR3 has 15 amino acids. The covered CDR3 bases are TGTGCCAGCAGATCGAGGGGGTCCTATAATTCACCA. Its protein product is CASRSRGSYNSP. The whole CDR3 sequence is CASRSRGSYNSPLFF.

This clone has ten or more counts. The read terminates 3 residues ahead of where the CDR3 ends, so the germline J gene completes it. V and J are TRBV29-1 and TRBJ1-4, with 7 bases lining up with TRBD1. The V gene's germline CDR1 is SQVTM and CDR2 ANQGSEA. The V segment lost 7 bases and the J segment 1 base; nucleotides outside the gene matches: 3. CDR3 length: 13 amino acids. The CDR3 loop is CSARTGTNEKLFF. Incomplete CDR3 DNA: TGCAGCGCCCGGACAGGAACTAATGAAAAA.

This clone was counted ten times or more. The read is 3 residues too short to cover the CDR3 end, so that end is filled in from the germline J gene. The rearrangement joins TRBV2 to TRBJ1-1, with TRBD1 matching 7 bases. V shed 6 bases, J shed 7 bases, and the junction held 14 bases outside the gene matches. The CDR3 consists of 15 residues. Germline V gene sequence: CDR1 SNHLY, CDR2 FYNNEI. The CDR3 bases that were read are TGTGCCAGCAGAACCTACCGACAGGGTACAGGTGAA. It translates to CASRTYRQGTGE. The whole CDR3 region reads CASRTYRQGTGEAFF.

This clone appeared many times. The read finishes 3 residues shy of the CDR3 end, and the germline J gene is used to complete it. The V call is TRBV6-1, the J call TRBJ2-3; a possible D gene is TRBD1 (5 bases). Trimming took 2 bases from V and 3 from J, leaving 12 bases between them. Per the germline V gene, CDR1 is MNHNS and CDR2 is SASEGT. The CDR3 is 15 residues long. The CDR3 bases that were read are TGTGCCAGCAGTGAACTCGGCAGGGTTACAGATACG. Its translation is CASSELGRVTDT. The full-length CDR3 reads as CASSELGRVTDTQYF.

Notes on this clone: Read coverage stops 3 residues before the CDR3 terminus; the germline J gene supplies the remainder. The genes are TRBV11-1 and TRBJ2-2; maybe TRBD2 (5 bases). Germline CDR1 and CDR2: SGHAT and FQDESV (reference sequence). The CDR3 length is 13 residues. The CDR3: CASSLRYSGSLFF. The sequenced CDR3 bases are TGTGCCAGCAGCTTACGGTACAGCGGATCG.

This clone was picked up many times. Read sequence stops 3 residues before the CDR3 end, and the germline J gene provides the missing end. The chain combines TRBV20-1 with TRBJ2-2, with D maybe TRBD2 (6 bases). CDR3 length: 17 residues. Germline V gene sequence: CDR1 DFQATT, CDR2 SNEGSKA (reference sequence). Trimming shortened V by 5 bases and J by 0 bases, and 19 bases separated the two germline ends. CDR3 bases read: TGCAGTGCTGGGGACGCTGTGATAGCGGCGAACACCGGGGAG. Translating it yields CSAGDAVIAANTGE. The whole CDR3 is CSAGDAVIAANTGELFF.

This clone came up a few times. The chain's CDR3 is CAWGDLEGGVADSYEQYF. The sequenced part of the CDR3 DNA is TGTGCCTGGGGGGACTTGGAGGGAGGTGTTGCGGACTCCTACGAG. The chain links TRBV30 to TRBJ2-7; maybe TRBD2 (6 bases). The missing CDR3 end, 3 residues past where the read stops, is filled in from the germline J gene. V shed 5 bases and J shed 0 bases, with 26 bases lying between them. Looked up from germline, CDR1 is GTSNPN and CDR2 is SVGIG (reference sequence). This CDR3 comprises 18 residues.

This clone was seen ten or more times. The DNA ends 3 residues before the CDR3 does, and the rest of the CDR3 is filled in from the germline J gene. The chain employs TRBV5-1 and TRBJ2-7; D perhaps matches TRBD1 (6 bases). The CDR3 extends over 13 amino acids. V was pared by 4 bases and J by 3 bases, with 11 bases between. CDR1 is SGHRS, CDR2 YFSETQ, per germline. The CDR3 protein is CASSDRPIYEQYF. The sequenced CDR3 bases are TGCGCCAGCAGCGACAGGCCAATCTACGAG.

This clone has ten or more counts. The read ends 3 residues early relative to the CDR3; the germline J gene fills the gap. The chain employs TRBV2 and TRBJ2-2; TRBD1 aligns across 7 bases. Germline values: CDR1 SNHLY, CDR2 FYNNEI. The CDR3 length is 13 residues. Trimming cost V 10 bases and J 3 bases; bases outside gene matches: 5. The CDR3 region is CATGQEYTGELFF. The CDR3 bases that were read are TGTGCCACCGGACAGGAGTACACCGGGGAG.

This clone appeared many times. The read comes to an end 3 residues before the CDR3 does, leaving the germline J gene to fill in the end. The chain recombines TRBV30 with TRBJ1-4; D gene unclear. Germline V gene lookup returns CDR1 GTSNPN and CDR2 SVGIG (reference sequence). The CDR3 contains 14 residues. The germline V and J ends were trimmed by 5 bases and 2 bases, with 12 bases remaining between them. Partial CDR3 DNA: TGTGCCTGGTCAAGAAGGGCTACTAATGAAAAA. It specifies CAWSRRATNEK. The full CDR3 protein reads CAWSRRATNEKLFF.

This clone was detected only a few times. The read comes to an end 3 residues before the CDR3 does, leaving the germline J gene to fill in the end. This sequence joins TRBV19 and TRBJ1-2, with a weak D call TRBD1 (5 bases). Germline V CDR1 and CDR2: LNHDA, SQIVND (reference sequence). This CDR3 is 14 amino acids long. CDR3 bases read: TGTGCCAGTAGTATTCAGGGTCCCACAGATACC. The encoded protein is CASSIQGPTDT. The entire CDR3 protein is CASSIQGPTDTYTF.

This clone was seen at least ten times. The read gets to within 3 residues of the CDR3 end, and the germline J gene fills in the rest. The chain recombines TRBV2 with TRBJ2-7; 7 bases match TRBD1. CDR1 SNHLY and CDR2 FYNNEI come from the germline V gene. V shed 7 bases, J shed 3 bases, and the junction held 12 bases outside the gene matches. The length of the CDR3 is 15 residues. Partial CDR3 DNA: TGTGCCAGCAACGATCCCGGGACAGTCGTCTACGAG. This translates into CASNDPGTVVYE. The complete CDR3 reads CASNDPGTVVYEQYF.

This clone was detected many times. From the germline J gene comes the end of the CDR3, since the read stops 3 residues before it. V is TRBV5-5 and J is TRBJ2-1; D tentatively reads TRBD1 or TRBD2 (6 bases each). Germline CDR1 is SGHKS and CDR2 is YYEKEE (reference sequence). Trimming shortened V by 2 bases and J by 6 bases, and 15 bases separated the two germline ends. The CDR3 length is 15 residues. Partial CDR3 DNA: TGTGCCAGCAGCTTCCTACAGGGAGGAGCCAATGAG. Encoded protein: CASSFLQGGANE. The full CDR3 reads CASSFLQGGANEQFF.

The sample holds many counts of this clone. The CDR3 end lies 3 residues beyond the end of the read and is filled in from the germline J gene. The chain joins TRBV7-9 to TRBJ2-5; D possibly corresponds to TRBD2 (6 bases). The CDR3 covers 13 residues. The germline V gene encodes CDR1 SEHNR and CDR2 FQNEAQ (reference sequence). Trimming shortened V by 5 bases and J by 2 bases, and 9 bases separated the two germline ends. The CDR3 loop is CASSPSVQETQYF. Partial CDR3 DNA: TGTGCCAGCAGCCCTAGCGTACAAGAGACC. The full variable domain, its missing parts supplied by reference TRBV7-9 and TRBJ2-5, is DTGVSQNPRHKITKRGQNVTFRCDPISEHNRLYWYRQTLGQGPEFLTYFQNEAQLEKSRLLSDRFSAERPKGSFSTLEIQRTEQGDSAMYLCASSPSVQETQYFGPGTRLLVL.

This clone has at least ten counts. The CDR3 is cut off 3 residues early in the read; its end comes from the germline J gene. The V call is TRBV20-1, the J call TRBJ2-2, with 8 bases fitting TRBD2. The trim removed 6 bases at V and 3 bases at J, leaving 12 bases unmatched. CDR3 length: 16 amino acids. The germline V gene has CDR1 DFQATT and CDR2 SNEGSKA (reference sequence). The part of the CDR3 DNA that was read is TGCAGTGCGGGTAAAGTAGCGGGATTGGACACCGGGGAG. Translated: CSAGKVAGLDTGE. The entire CDR3 protein is CSAGKVAGLDTGELFF.

This clone was detected only a few times. The CDR3 is cut off 3 residues early in the read; its end comes from the germline J gene. The chain carries TRBV6-1 and TRBJ1-2; 9 nucleotides align to TRBD1. Germline CDR1 and CDR2: MNHNS and SASEGT. The CDR3 consists of 15 residues. The covered CDR3 bases are TGTGCCAGCAGTGCCGCCGGGACAGGGAGCTACGAC. Protein sequence: CASSAAGTGSYD. The entire CDR3 protein is CASSAAGTGSYDYTF.

This clone was recorded at least ten times. The read finishes 3 residues shy of the CDR3 end, and the germline J gene is used to complete it. The gene calls are TRBV29-1 and TRBJ2-7; the match to TRBD2 covers 7 bases. J lost 3 bases, V lost 4 bases, and 15 bases had no gene match. CDR3 length: 16 amino acids. The germline V gene has CDR1 SQVTM and CDR2 ANQGSEA. The CDR3 bases that were read are TGCAGCGTTGTAAGGGGTAAAAATAGCGGGCGCTACGAG. This sequence encodes CSVVRGKNSGRYE. The whole CDR3 sequence reads CSVVRGKNSGRYEQYF.

This clone appeared many times. The sequence runs out 3 residues before the end of the CDR3; the remainder is reconstructed from the germline J gene. The chain couples TRBV2 to TRBJ2-7; D is possibly TRBD1 (6 bases). V was clipped by 5 bases and J by 6 bases, with 14 bases between them. Germline CDR1 is SNHLY and CDR2 is FYNNEI. The CDR3 is made up of 13 amino acids. CDR3 sequence: CASSKGESSEQYF. Partial CDR3 DNA: TGTGCCAGCAGTAAGGGGGAGTCGTCCGAG.

This clone was picked up many times. The CDR3 is cut off 3 residues early in the read; its end comes from the germline J gene. The V gene is TRBV19, the J gene TRBJ1-5; 12 bases map to TRBD1. Losses at the gene ends were 5 bases for V and 5 bases for J; bases not matched to a gene: 4. Germline CDR1 is LNHDA and CDR2 is SQIVND (reference sequence). The CDR3 covers 15 residues. The covered CDR3 bases are TGTGCCAGTAGTGGGACAGGGGGCATCGATCAGCCC. Protein sequence: CASSGTGGIDQP. The whole CDR3 reads CASSGTGGIDQPQHF.

Many counts were recorded for this clone. The read terminates 3 residues before the CDR3 end, so the remaining end is supplied by the germline J gene. Other DNA sequences within the sample encode an identical CDR3. The genes are TRBV18 and TRBJ2-5, with TRBD2 matching 8 bases. CDR3 length equals 15 residues. Germline V lookup: CDR1 KGHSH, CDR2 LQKENI. With V trimmed by 3 bases and J by 1 base, 4 bases remained unmatched. The part of the CDR3 DNA that was read is TGTGCCAGCTCACCCGGGAGCGGGGGCCAAGAGACC. It specifies CASSPGSGGQET. The whole CDR3 protein reads CASSPGSGGQETQYF.

This clone has ten or more counts. The read ends 3 residues shy of where the CDR3 ends; the end is completed using the germline J gene. The chain is built from TRBV5-1 and TRBJ2-2; perhaps D is TRBD1 or TRBD2 (6 bases each). The germline V gene encodes CDR1 SGHRS and CDR2 YFSETQ. The CDR3 sequence is 16 residues long. CDR3 DNA, as far as it was read: TGCGCCAGCAGCTTAGGCGGGACACCAACTAATGAAAAG. Residues: CASSLGGTPTNEK. The entire CDR3 is CASSLGGTPTNEKLFF.

In the case of this clone: The CDR3 end falls 3 residues outside the read, so it is completed with the germline J gene. The J gene is TRBJ1-2, the V gene TRBV7-2; D might be TRBD1 (5 bases). There are 14 residues in the CDR3. The germline CDR1 and CDR2 sequences are SGHTA and FQGNSA. CDR3 bases read: TGTGCCAGCAGCTTAGGCGGCGGGGGAGATACC. It codes for CASSLGGGGDT. The full CDR3 protein reads CASSLGGGGDTYTF.

This clone appeared many times. Incomplete CDR3 DNA: TGCAGTGCTAGGCGGGAGGGCCTCACAGATACG. Amino acid sequence: CSARREGLTDT. The entire CDR3 protein is CSARREGLTDTQYF. V gene TRBV20-1 combines with J gene TRBJ2-3; 9 nucleotides align to TRBD2. With the read ending 3 residues before the CDR3 end, the germline J gene is used to fill in that end. The ends lost 3 bases at V and 2 bases at J; junction bases unmatched: 3. Germline values: CDR1 DFQATT, CDR2 SNEGSKA (reference sequence). CDR3 length: 14 amino acids.

This clone was recorded many times. The read ends 3 residues early relative to the CDR3; the germline J gene fills the gap. V and J are TRBV2 and TRBJ2-2; D uncertain. This CDR3 is 11 amino acids long. Looked up from germline, CDR1 is SNHLY and CDR2 is FYNNEI. The V and J ends lost 6 bases and 7 bases respectively, with 6 bases between them. CDR3 residues: CASSAYGELFF. Partial CDR3 DNA: TGTGCCAGCAGCGCCTACGGGGAG. The whole variable domain, remainder taken from reference TRBV2 and TRBJ2-2, is EPEVTQTPSHQVTQMGQEVILRCVPISNHLYFYWYRQILGQKVEFLVSFYNNEISEKSEIFDDQFSVERPDGSNFTLKIRSTKLEDSAMYFCASSAYGELFFGEGSRLTVL.

This clone was seen at least ten times. The CDR3 end is not reached by the read, which stops 3 residues before it; the germline J gene fills it in. The genes are TRBV20-1 and TRBJ2-1, with 9 bases fitting TRBD2. The CDR3 extends over 15 amino acids. J gave up 2 bases and V 6 bases, and 8 bases lay outside the gene matches. In germline, CDR1 is DFQATT, CDR2 SNEGSKA (reference sequence). The sequenced CDR3 bases are TGCAGTGCCCCTCTAGCGGGAACCGCCTACAATGAG. This gives the protein CSAPLAGTAYNE. The full-length CDR3 reads as CSAPLAGTAYNEQFF.

This clone was picked up many times. The CDR3 goes on 3 residues after the read ends, and that part is filled in from the germline J gene. The chain combines TRBV30 with TRBJ2-7; possibly TRBD1 for D (5 bases). CDR3 length: 15 residues. CDR1 GTSNPN and CDR2 SVGIG come from the germline V gene (reference sequence). Trimming left V 2 bases short and J 2 bases short, with 16 bases between. The CDR3 here is CAWSRGAVNAYEQYF. The sequenced CDR3 bases are TGTGCCTGGAGTCGTGGGGCAGTAAACGCCTACGAG.

In its sample, this clone was seen many times. The CDR3 extends 3 residues past the end of the read, so its final part is completed from the germline J gene. This chain links TRBV7-2 with TRBJ2-1, with D hard to call. This CDR3 has 13 amino acids. Trimming shortened V by 5 bases and J by 9 bases, and 14 bases separated the two germline ends. Germline V CDR1 and CDR2: SGHTA, FQGNSA. CDR3 DNA, as far as it was read: TGTGCCAGCAGCGCCCCCGGTGCGTTTGAG. Its translation: CASSAPGAFE. The entire CDR3 protein reads CASSAPGAFEQFF.

This clone was seen at least ten times. The read ends 3 residues early relative to the CDR3; the germline J gene fills the gap. Other DNA sequences from this sample encode an identical CDR3 as well. The chain couples TRBV20-1 to TRBJ2-2; TRBD1 might be the D (6 bases). This CDR3 spans 16 amino acids. The germline V and J ends were trimmed by 0 bases and 8 bases, with 19 bases remaining between them. Germline lookup yields CDR1 DFQATT and CDR2 SNEGSKA (reference sequence). CDR3 bases read: TGCAGTGCTAGAGATACCAGACAGGCTTCGTTGGGGGAG. This encodes CSARDTRQASLGE. The CDR3 in its entirety is CSARDTRQASLGELFF.

The table lists this clone with many counts. The read gets to within 3 residues of the CDR3 end, and the germline J gene fills in the rest. The rearrangement uses TRBV30 and TRBJ2-2; D remains unclear. V was shortened by 0 bases and J by 0 bases, with 8 bases between the two germline ends. The germline V gene has CDR1 GTSNPN and CDR2 SVGIG (reference sequence). This CDR3 is built from 15 residues. The CDR3 sequence is CAWSVTGANTGELFF. CDR3 DNA (partial): TGTGCCTGGAGTGTAACGGGTGCGAACACCGGGGAG. Together with reference TRBV30 and TRBJ2-2, the CDR3 gives the full variable domain: SQTIHQWPATLVQPVGSPLSLECTVEGTSNPNLYWYRQAAGRGLQLLFYSVGIGQISSEVPQNLSASRPQDRQFILSSKKLLLSDSGFYLCAWSVTGANTGELFFGEGSRLTVL.

There are many counts of this clone. Read data end 3 residues before the CDR3 end; the end is taken from the germline J gene. The chain links TRBV7-9 to TRBJ1-2; possibly TRBD1 for D (5 bases). The CDR3 is 13 amino acids. Germline loops: CDR1 SEHNR, CDR2 FQNEAQ (reference sequence). The DNA read from the CDR3 is TGTGCCAGCAGCTTAGAGGGGATAAGGGGC. It encodes CASSLEGIRG. The full CDR3 sequence reads CASSLEGIRGYTF. Together with reference TRBV7-9 and TRBJ1-2, the CDR3 gives the full variable domain: DTGVSQNPRHKITKRGQNVTFRCDPISEHNRLYWYRQTLGQGPEFLTYFQNEAQLEKSRLLSDRFSAERPKGSFSTLEIQRTEQGDSAMYLCASSLEGIRGYTFGSGTRLTVV.